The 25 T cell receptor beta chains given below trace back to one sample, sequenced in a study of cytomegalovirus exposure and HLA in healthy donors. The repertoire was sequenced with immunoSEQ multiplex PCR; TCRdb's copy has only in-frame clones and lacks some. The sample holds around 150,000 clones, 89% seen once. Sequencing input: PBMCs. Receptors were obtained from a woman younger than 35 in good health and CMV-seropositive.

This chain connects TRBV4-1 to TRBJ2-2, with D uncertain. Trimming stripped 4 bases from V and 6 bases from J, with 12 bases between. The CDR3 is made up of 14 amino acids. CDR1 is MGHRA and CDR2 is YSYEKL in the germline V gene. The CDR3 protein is CASSLRGISGELFF. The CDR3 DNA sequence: TGCGCCAGCAGCCTCCGAGGAATCTCCGGGGAGCTGTTTTTT.

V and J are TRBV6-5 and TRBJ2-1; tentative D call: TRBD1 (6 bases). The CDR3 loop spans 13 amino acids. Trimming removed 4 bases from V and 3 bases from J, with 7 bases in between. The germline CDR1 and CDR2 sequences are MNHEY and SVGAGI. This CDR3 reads CASSLQGYNEQFF. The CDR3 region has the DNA TGTGCCAGCAGTTTACAGGGCTACAATGAGCAGTTCTTC.

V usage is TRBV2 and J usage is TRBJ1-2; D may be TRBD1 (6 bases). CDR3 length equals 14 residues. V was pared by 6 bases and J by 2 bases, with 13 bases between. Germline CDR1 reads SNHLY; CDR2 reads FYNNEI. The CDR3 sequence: CASRRGGGNYGYTF. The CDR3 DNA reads TGTGCCAGCAGGAGGGGAGGGGGAAACTATGGCTACACCTTC. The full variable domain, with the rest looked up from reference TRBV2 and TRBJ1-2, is EPEVTQTPSHQVTQMGQEVILRCVPISNHLYFYWYRQILGQKVEFLVSFYNNEISEKSEIFDDQFSVERPDGSNFTLKIRSTKLEDSAMYFCASRRGGGNYGYTFGSGTRLTVV.

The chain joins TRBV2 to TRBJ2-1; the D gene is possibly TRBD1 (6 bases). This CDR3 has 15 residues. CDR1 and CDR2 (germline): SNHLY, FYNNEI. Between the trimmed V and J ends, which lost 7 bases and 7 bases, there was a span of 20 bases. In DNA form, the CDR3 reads TGTGCCAGCATTGAGGACACAGGGTTCGGGAATGAGCAGTTCTTC. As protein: CASIEDTGFGNEQFF.

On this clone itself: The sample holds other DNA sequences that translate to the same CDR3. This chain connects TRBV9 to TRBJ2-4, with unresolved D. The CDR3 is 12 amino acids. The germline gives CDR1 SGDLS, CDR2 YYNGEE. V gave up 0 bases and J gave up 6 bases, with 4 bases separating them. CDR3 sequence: CASSVDGNIQYF. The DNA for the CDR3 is TGTGCCAGCAGCGTAGACGGAAACATTCAGTACTTC.

CDR3 sequence reads: CASSQGLGKGSDTEAFF. The DNA of the CDR3 is TGCGCCAGCAGCCAAGGTTTGGGGAAGGGGTCGGACACTGAAGCTTTCTTT. This sequence joins TRBV4-3 and TRBJ1-1; maybe TRBD1 (5 bases). This CDR3 is built from 17 residues. V was shortened by 1 base and J by 3 bases, with 18 bases between the two germline ends. Germline loops: CDR1 LGHNA, CDR2 YSLEER.

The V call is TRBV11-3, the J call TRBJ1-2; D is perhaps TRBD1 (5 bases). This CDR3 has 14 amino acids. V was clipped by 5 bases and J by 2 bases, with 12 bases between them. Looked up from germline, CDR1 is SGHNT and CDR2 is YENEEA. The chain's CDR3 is CASSPGGVNYGYTF. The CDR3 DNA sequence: TGTGCCAGCAGCCCGGGAGGGGTCAACTATGGCTACACCTTC.

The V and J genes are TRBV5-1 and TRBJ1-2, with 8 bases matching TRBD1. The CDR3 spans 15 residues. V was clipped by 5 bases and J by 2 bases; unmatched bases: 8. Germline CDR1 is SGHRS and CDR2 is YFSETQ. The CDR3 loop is CASSDQGTGNYGYTF. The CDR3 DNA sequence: TGCGCCAGCAGTGACCAGGGGACAGGAAACTATGGCTACACCTTC.

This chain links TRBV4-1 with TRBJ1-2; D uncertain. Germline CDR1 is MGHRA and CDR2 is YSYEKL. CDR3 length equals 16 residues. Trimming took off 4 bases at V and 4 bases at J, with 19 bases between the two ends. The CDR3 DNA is TGCGCCAGCAGCCCGACACTCATCTGGGCATCCTATGGCTACACCTTC. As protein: CASSPTLIWASYGYTF.

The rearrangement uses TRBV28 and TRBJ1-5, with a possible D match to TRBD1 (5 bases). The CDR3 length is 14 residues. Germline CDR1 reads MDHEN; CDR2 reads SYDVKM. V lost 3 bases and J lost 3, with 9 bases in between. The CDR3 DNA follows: TGTGCCAGCAGTTTCAGGGTAGACAATCAGCCCCAGCATTTT. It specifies CASSFRVDNQPQHF.

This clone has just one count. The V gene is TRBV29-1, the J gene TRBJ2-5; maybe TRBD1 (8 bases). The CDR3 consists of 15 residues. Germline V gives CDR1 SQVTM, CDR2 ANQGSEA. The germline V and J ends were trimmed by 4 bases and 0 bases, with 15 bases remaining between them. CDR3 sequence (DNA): TGCAGCGTTGCCACAGGGGGAGGGTACCAAGAGACCCAGTACTTC. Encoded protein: CSVATGGGYQETQYF.

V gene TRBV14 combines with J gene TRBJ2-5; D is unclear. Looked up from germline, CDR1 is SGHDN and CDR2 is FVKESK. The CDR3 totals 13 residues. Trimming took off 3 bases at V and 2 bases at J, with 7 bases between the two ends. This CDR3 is CASSHMAQETQYF. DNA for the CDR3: TGTGCCAGCAGCCATATGGCACAAGAGACCCAGTACTTC.

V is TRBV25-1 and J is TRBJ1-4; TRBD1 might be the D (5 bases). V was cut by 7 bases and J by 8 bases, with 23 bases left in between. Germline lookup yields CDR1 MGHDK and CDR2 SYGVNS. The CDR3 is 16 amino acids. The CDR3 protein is CASTKTPGGGIEKLFF. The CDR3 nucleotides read TGTGCCAGCACCAAAACCCCGGGGGGGGGTATCGAAAAACTGTTTTTT.

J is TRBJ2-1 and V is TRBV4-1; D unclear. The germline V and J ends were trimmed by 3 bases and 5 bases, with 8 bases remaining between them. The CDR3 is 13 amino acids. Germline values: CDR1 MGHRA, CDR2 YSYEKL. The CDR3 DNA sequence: TGCGCCAGCAGCCATACGCCGGACAATGAGCAGTTCTTC. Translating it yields CASSHTPDNEQFF.

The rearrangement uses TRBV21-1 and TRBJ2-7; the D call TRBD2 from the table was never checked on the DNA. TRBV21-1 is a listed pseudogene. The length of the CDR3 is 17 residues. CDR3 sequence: CASSSRGTSGSFYEQYF. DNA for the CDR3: TGTGCCAGCAGCTCTCGTGGGACTAGCGGGAGTTTCTACGAGCAGTACTTC.

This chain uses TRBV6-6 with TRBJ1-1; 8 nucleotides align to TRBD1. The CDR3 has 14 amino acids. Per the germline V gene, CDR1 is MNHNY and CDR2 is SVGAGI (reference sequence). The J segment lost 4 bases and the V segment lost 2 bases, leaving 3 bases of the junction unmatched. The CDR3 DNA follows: TGTGCCAGCAGTTACCCTCAGGGGGCCACTGAAGCTTTCTTT. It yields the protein CASSYPQGATEAFF.

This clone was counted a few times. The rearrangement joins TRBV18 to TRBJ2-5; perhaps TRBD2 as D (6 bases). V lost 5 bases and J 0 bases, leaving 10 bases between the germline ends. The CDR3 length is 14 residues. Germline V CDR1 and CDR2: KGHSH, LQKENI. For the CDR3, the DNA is TGTGCCAGCTCAGAGCGGGCGTACCAAGAGACCCAGTACTTC. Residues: CASSERAYQETQYF.

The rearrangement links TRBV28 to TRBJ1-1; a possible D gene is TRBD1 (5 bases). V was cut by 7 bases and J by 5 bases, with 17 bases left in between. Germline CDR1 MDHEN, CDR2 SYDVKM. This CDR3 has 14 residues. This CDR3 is CASKTPGGWTEAFF. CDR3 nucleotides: TGTGCCAGCAAAACCCCGGGGGGGTGGACTGAAGCTTTCTTT.

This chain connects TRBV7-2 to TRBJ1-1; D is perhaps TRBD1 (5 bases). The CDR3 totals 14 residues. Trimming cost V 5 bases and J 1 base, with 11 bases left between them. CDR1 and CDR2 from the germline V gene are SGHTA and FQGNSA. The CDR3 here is CASSQWGGNTEAFF. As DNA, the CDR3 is TGTGCCAGCAGCCAATGGGGGGGGAACACTGAAGCTTTCTTT.

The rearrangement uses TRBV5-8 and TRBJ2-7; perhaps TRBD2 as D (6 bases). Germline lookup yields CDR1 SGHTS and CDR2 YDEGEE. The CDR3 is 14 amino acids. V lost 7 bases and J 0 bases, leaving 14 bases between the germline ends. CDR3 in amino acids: CASSSRGSSYEQYF. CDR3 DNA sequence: TGTGCCAGCTCCTCTCGGGGGAGCTCCTACGAGCAGTACTTC. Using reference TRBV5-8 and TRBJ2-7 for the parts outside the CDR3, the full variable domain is EAGVTQSPTHLIKTRGQQATLRCSPISGHTSVYWYQQALGLGLQFLLWYDEGEERNRGNFPPRFSGRQFPNYSSELNVNALELEDSALYLCASSSRGSSYEQYFGPGTRLTVT.

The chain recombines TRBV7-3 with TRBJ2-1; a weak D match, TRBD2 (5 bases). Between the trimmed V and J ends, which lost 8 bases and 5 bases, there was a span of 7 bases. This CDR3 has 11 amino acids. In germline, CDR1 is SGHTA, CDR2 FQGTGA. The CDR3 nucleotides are TGTGCCAGCGGGGAGAACAATGAGCAGTTCTTC. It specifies CASGENNEQFF.

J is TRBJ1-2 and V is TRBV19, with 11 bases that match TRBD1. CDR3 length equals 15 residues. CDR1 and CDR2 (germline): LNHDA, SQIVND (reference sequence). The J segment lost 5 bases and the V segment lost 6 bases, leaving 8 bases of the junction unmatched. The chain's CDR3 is CASSPWTGGEYGYTF. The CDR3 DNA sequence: TGTGCCAGTAGCCCTTGGACAGGGGGCGAATATGGCTACACCTTC.

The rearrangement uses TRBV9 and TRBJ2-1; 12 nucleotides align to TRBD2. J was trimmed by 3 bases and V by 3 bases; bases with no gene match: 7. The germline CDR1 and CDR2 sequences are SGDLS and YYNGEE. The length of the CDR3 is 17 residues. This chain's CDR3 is CASSGKLAGGRYNEQFF. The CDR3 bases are TGTGCCAGCAGCGGAAAACTAGCGGGAGGTCGCTACAATGAGCAGTTCTTC.

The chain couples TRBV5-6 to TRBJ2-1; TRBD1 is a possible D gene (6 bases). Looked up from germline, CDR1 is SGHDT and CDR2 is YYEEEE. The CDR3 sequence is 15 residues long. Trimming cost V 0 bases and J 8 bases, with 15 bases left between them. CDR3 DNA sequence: TGTGCCAGCAGCTTGGTTTGGCGGGCAGGGGATGAGCAGTTCTTC. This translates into CASSLVWRAGDEQFF.

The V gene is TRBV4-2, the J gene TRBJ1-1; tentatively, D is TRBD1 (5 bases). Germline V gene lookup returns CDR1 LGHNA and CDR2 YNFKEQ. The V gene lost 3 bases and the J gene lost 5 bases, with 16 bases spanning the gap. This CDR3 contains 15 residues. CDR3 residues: CASSQNAGGETEAFF. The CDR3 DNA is TGTGCCAGCAGCCAGAACGCGGGGGGAGAGACTGAAGCTTTCTTT.